These 5 T cell receptor beta chains share one sample of origin, sequenced in a study of control samples from healthy donors and cancer patients. Measured with immunoSEQ multiplex PCR; TCRdb has only the in-frame clones, and not every one. The repertoire holds roughly 170,000 clones, 85% to 95% seen once, with roughly 1.5% in the top ten. The sequenced material came from blood. These receptors were taken from a man between 18 and 35 years old in good health.

The genes are TRBV29-1 and TRBJ1-2; the D gene is possibly TRBD1 (6 bases). Germline V lookup: CDR1 SQVTM, CDR2 ANQGSEA. Deletions cut 4 bases from V and 4 bases from J, with 13 bases between. This CDR3 spans 13 amino acids. CDR3 protein: CSVVTGMGYGYTF. CDR3 coding DNA: TGCAGCGTTGTAACAGGGATGGGCTATGGCTACACCTTC.

This chain uses TRBV29-1 with TRBJ1-1; 7 nucleotides agree with TRBD1. The CDR3 length is 14 residues. V shed 6 bases, J shed 1 base, and the junction held 8 bases outside the gene matches. Per the germline V gene, CDR1 is SQVTM and CDR2 is ANQGSEA. CDR3 sequence reads: CSVKSGTANTEAFF. DNA of the CDR3: TGCAGCGTCAAATCCGGGACAGCGAACACTGAAGCTTTCTTT.

This clone was recorded once. This chain joins TRBV28 and TRBJ2-3; tentatively, D is TRBD1 or TRBD2 (6 bases each). This CDR3 has 14 amino acids. Trimming took off 5 bases at V and 3 bases at J, with 12 bases between the two ends. From germline, CDR1 is MDHEN and CDR2 SYDVKM. CDR3 coding DNA: TGTGCCAGCAGTAGGGGGGACCGGACAGATACGCAGTATTTT. Translated, it gives CASSRGDRTDTQYF.

V and J are TRBV7-2 and TRBJ2-7; TRBD2 matches at 14 bases. V was pared by 4 bases and J by 0 bases, with 8 bases of the junction left unmatched. CDR3 length equals 18 residues. Per the germline V gene, CDR1 is SGHTA and CDR2 is FQGNSA. The CDR3 DNA follows: TGTGCCAGCAGCTGGGGACTAGCGGGGGCCCTAAGCTCCTACGAGCAGTACTTC. Amino acids: CASSWGLAGALSSYEQYF.

This chain links TRBV5-4 with TRBJ1-6; TRBD1 matches 8 bases. There are 14 residues in the CDR3. From germline, CDR1 is SGHNT and CDR2 YYREEE (reference sequence). V gave up 3 bases and J gave up 9 bases; unmatched junction bases: 5. The CDR3 DNA reads TGTGCCAGCAGCTCGGCCGACAGGGGTTCACCCCTCCACTTT. As protein: CASSSADRGSPLHF.